The 14 T cell receptor beta chains given below trace back to one sample, sequenced in a study of blood T cell repertoires in COVID-19. Method: immunoSEQ multiplex PCR; TCRdb's copy keeps in-frame clones and lacks some. This table holds around 400,000 clones, 85% to 90% found once. Specimen: PBMCs or T cells enriched from blood (not recorded which). The receptor source for this set is a woman between 25 and 40 years old who had recovered from COVID-19.

The CDR3 bases are TGTGCCAGCAGCTTAAAACTGCTAGGAGAAAAACTGTTTTTT. Amino acid sequence: CASSLKLLGEKLFF. The J gene is TRBJ1-4, the V gene TRBV7-9, with D unresolved. CDR3 size: 14 residues. The V gene's germline CDR1 is SEHNR and CDR2 FQNEAQ (reference sequence). The V end was cut by 2 bases, the J end by 8 bases, with 12 bases between.

In regard to this clone: Different DNA sequences within this sample yield the same CDR3. The chain couples TRBV7-9 to TRBJ2-2; TRBD1 agrees at 11 bases. After removal of 5 bases from V and 5 bases from J, the junction contained 4 bases not matched to a gene. There are 15 residues in the CDR3. The V gene's germline CDR1 is SEHNR and CDR2 FQNEAQ (reference sequence). CDR3 in DNA: TGTGCCAGCAGCCCCGGGACAGGGGGGACCGGGGAGCTGTTTTTT. Its translation: CASSPGTGGTGELFF.

The rearrangement uses TRBV13 and TRBJ1-1, with D perhaps matching TRBD1 (5 bases). Trimming left V 6 bases short and J 8 bases short, with 13 bases between. This CDR3 is 12 amino acids long. Germline assignment: CDR1 PRHDT and CDR2 FYEKMQ (reference sequence). The CDR3 DNA is TGTGCCAGCAGGGGGACTGGGAGAGAAGCTTTCTTT. It is translated as CASRGTGREAFF.

The chain employs TRBV6-5 and TRBJ1-2; no firm D call. V was clipped by 8 bases and J by 5 bases, with 9 bases between them. Germline lookup yields CDR1 MNHEY and CDR2 SVGAGI. This CDR3 has 11 amino acids. The CDR3 region has the DNA TGTGCCAGCTTCTCCGAGTATGGCTACACCTTC. Translating gives CASFSEYGYTF.

The V call is TRBV28, the J call TRBJ1-4; 7 bases line up with TRBD1. V gave up 5 bases and J gave up 6 bases; unmatched junction bases: 9. CDR1 is MDHEN and CDR2 is SYDVKM in the germline V gene. There are 15 residues in the CDR3. The CDR3 DNA sequence: TGTGCCAGCAGTGCCCCTGGGCAGGGGGATGAAAAACTGTTTTTT. Residues: CASSAPGQGDEKLFF.

The chain employs TRBV2 and TRBJ2-7; D ambiguous. With 0 bases removed from V and 3 bases from J, the gap between germline ends came to 15 bases. There are 16 residues in the CDR3. Per germline, CDR1 SNHLY and CDR2 FYNNEI. The DNA of the CDR3 is TGTGCCAGCAGTGAAGCCGTTTGGGCCGACCGCTACGAGCAGTACTTC. It specifies CASSEAVWADRYEQYF.

This clone was counted once. V is TRBV28 and J is TRBJ1-4; D uncertain. Germline loops: CDR1 MDHEN, CDR2 SYDVKM. V was pared by 2 bases and J by 2 bases, with 6 bases between. This CDR3 contains 14 residues. The DNA for the CDR3 is TGTGCCAGCAGTTTACGGTTCACTAATGAAAAACTGTTTTTT. This gives the protein CASSLRFTNEKLFF.

The chain combines TRBV7-2 with TRBJ2-3; 8 bases fit TRBD2. J was trimmed by 7 bases and V by 5 bases; bases with no gene match: 11. Germline CDR1 is SGHTA and CDR2 is FQGNSA. The CDR3 length is 15 residues. CDR3 loop: CASSTLRGGGNTQYF. The CDR3 nucleotides are TGTGCCAGCAGCACACTTCGGGGGGGCGGGAATACGCAGTATTTT.

The V call is TRBV18, the J call TRBJ1-3; 9 bases are shared with TRBD1. The CDR3 is 16 residues long. The V and J ends lost 6 bases and 3 bases, in that order; junction bases with no gene match: 9. CDR1 is KGHSH, CDR2 LQKENI, per germline. The CDR3 region has the DNA TGTGCCAGCTCGCCGTCCGGGACAGGGAGTGGAAACACCATATATTTT. Its protein is CASSPSGTGSGNTIYF.

This clone was seen a handful of times. The rearrangement links TRBV5-6 to TRBJ1-4, with 7 bases aligning to TRBD1. V shed 3 bases and J 8 bases; nucleotides not matched to a gene: 10. The CDR3 has 15 amino acids. The germline V gene has CDR1 SGHDT and CDR2 YYEEEE. The CDR3 bases are TGTGCCAGCAGCTCTGGCGGACAGGTTGGAGAAAAACTGTTTTTT. As protein: CASSSGGQVGEKLFF.

This chain connects TRBV15 to TRBJ2-3, with D tentatively TRBD2 (5 bases). The CDR3 loop spans 13 amino acids. Trimming stripped 0 bases from V and 8 bases from J, with 9 bases between. Germline V gene sequence: CDR1 LNHNV, CDR2 YYDKDF (reference sequence). CDR3 sequence (DNA): TGTGCCACCAGCAGAGATTTTGCGGGTACGCAGTATTTT. This codes for CATSRDFAGTQYF. Using reference TRBV15 and TRBJ2-3 for the parts outside the CDR3, the full variable domain is DAMVIQNPRYQVTQFGKPVTLSCSQTLNHNVMYWYQQKSSQAPKLLFHYYDKDFNNEADTPDNFQSRRPNTSFCFLDIRSPGLGDTAMYLCATSRDFAGTQYFGPGTRLTVL.

On this clone: Other DNA variants within this sample encode the same CDR3. The chain recombines TRBV4-1 with TRBJ2-7, with 9 bases matching TRBD1. The germline V gene encodes CDR1 MGHRA and CDR2 YSYEKL. The CDR3 runs 13 residues. The V gene end was trimmed by 3 bases and the J gene end by 3 bases; junction bases not matched to a gene: 0. CDR3 in amino acids: CASSQDRGYEQYF. The CDR3 DNA is TGCGCCAGCAGCCAGGACAGGGGCTACGAGCAGTACTTC.

Notes on this clone: Other DNA sequences within the sample encode an identical CDR3. The V gene is TRBV18, the J gene TRBJ2-5; 9 bases align to TRBD2. CDR3 length equals 15 residues. Germline loops: CDR1 KGHSH, CDR2 LQKENI. V dropped 3 bases and J dropped 1; count of bases not matched to a gene: 3. This CDR3 is CASSPPRGGQETQYF. DNA for the CDR3: TGTGCCAGCTCACCCCCGCGGGGGGGCCAAGAGACCCAGTACTTC.

The chain carries TRBV2 and TRBJ2-2; no reliable D call. Germline CDR1 and CDR2: SNHLY and FYNNEI. V was shortened by 4 bases and J by 2 bases, with 11 bases between the two germline ends. This CDR3 spans 15 amino acids. The CDR3 nucleotides read TGTGCCAGCAGTGGGCCACAGAGAAACACCGGGGAGCTGTTTTTT. This codes for CASSGPQRNTGELFF.